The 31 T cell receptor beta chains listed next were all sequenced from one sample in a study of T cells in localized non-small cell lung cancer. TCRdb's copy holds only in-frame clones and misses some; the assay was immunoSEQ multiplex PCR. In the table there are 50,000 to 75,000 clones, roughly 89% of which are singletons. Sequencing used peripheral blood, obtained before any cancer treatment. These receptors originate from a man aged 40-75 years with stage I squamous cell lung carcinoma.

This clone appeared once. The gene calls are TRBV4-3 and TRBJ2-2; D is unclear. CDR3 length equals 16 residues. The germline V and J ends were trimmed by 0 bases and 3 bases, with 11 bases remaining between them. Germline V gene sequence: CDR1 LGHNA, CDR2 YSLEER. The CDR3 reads CASSQDVSTDTGELFF. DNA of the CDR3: TGCGCCAGCAGCCAAGATGTGTCCACCGACACCGGGGAGCTGTTTTTT.

The CDR3 sequence is CASSLAGQYYNEQFF. The CDR3 DNA reads as TGTGCCAGTAGTTTAGCGGGACAATACTACAATGAGCAGTTCTTC. V and J are TRBV19 and TRBJ2-1, with 8 bases lining up with TRBD2. This CDR3 has 15 residues. The germline CDR1 and CDR2 sequences are LNHDA and SQIVND (reference sequence). V dropped 5 bases and J dropped 3; count of bases not matched to a gene: 6.

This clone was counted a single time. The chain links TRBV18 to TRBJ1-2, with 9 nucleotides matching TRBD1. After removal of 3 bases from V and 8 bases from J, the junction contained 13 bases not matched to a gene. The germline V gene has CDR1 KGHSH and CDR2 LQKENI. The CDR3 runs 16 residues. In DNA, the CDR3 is TGTGCCAGCTCACCGATAATTCCGGGACAGGGAGAAGGCTACACCTTC. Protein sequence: CASSPIIPGQGEGYTF. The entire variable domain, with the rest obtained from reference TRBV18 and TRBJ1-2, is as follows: NAGVMQNPRHLVRRRGQEARLRCSPMKGHSHVYWYRQLPEEGLKFMVYLQKENIIDESGMPKERFSAEFPKEGPSILRIQQVVRGDSAAYFCASSPIIPGQGEGYTFGSGTRLTVV.

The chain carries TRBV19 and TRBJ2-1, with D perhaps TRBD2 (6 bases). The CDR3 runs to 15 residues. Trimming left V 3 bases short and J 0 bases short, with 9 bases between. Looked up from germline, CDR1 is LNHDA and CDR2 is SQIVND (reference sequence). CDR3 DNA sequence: TGTGCCAGTAGTATTGAGGGACTCTCCTACAATGAGCAGTTCTTC. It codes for CASSIEGLSYNEQFF.

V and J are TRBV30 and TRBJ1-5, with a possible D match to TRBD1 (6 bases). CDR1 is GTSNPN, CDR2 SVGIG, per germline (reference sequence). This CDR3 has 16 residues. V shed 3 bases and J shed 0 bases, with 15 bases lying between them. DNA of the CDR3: TGTGCCTGGAGGCCTTCGACAGGTTATAGCAATCAGCCCCAGCATTTT. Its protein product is CAWRPSTGYSNQPQHF. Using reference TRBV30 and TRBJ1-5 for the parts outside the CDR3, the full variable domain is SQTIHQWPATLVQPVGSPLSLECTVEGTSNPNLYWYRQAAGRGLQLLFYSVGIGQISSEVPQNLSASRPQDRQFILSSKKLLLSDSGFYLCAWRPSTGYSNQPQHFGDGTRLSIL.

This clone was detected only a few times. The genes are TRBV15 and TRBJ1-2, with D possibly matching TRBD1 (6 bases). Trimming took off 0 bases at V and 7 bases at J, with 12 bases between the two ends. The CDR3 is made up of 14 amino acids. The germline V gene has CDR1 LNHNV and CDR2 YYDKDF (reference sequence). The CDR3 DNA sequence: TGTGCCACCAGCAGAGATCCACAGGGTGGTGGCTACACCTTC. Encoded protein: CATSRDPQGGGYTF.

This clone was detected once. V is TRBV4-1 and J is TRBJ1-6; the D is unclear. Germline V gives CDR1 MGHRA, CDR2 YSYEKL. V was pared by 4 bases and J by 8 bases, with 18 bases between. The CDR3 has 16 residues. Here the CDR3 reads CASSLSRERRDSPLHF. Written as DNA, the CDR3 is TGCGCCAGCAGCCTCTCCCGAGAACGGAGGGATTCACCCCTCCACTTT.

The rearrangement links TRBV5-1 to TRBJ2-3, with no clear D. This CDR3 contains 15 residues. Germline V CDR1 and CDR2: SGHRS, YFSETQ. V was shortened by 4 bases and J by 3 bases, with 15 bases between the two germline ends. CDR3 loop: CASSVMSPETDTQYF. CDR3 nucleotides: TGCGCCAGCAGCGTCATGAGTCCTGAGACAGATACGCAGTATTTT.

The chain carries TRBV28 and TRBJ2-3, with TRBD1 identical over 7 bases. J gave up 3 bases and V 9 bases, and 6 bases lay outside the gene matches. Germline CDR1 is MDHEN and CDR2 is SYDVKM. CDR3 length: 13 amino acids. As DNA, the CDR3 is TGTGCCAGTAACAGGGGAACGACAGATACGCAGTATTTT. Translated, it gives CASNRGTTDTQYF.

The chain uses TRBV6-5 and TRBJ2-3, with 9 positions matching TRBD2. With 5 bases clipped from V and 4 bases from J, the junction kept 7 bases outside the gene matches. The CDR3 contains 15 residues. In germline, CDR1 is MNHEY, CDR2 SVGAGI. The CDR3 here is CASSTSSGIADTQYF. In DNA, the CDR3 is TGTGCCAGCAGTACCTCTAGCGGGATAGCAGATACGCAGTATTTT.

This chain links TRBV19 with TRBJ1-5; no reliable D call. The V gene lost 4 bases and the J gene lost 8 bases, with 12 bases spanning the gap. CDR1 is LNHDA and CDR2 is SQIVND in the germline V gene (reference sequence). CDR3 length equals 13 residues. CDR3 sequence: CASSNRAPEPQHF. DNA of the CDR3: TGTGCCAGTAGTAACCGGGCTCCAGAGCCCCAGCATTTT.

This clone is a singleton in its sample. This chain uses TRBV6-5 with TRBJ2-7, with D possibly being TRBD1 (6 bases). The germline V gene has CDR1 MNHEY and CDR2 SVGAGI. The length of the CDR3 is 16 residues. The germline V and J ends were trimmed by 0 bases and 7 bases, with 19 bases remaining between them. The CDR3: CASSYSPGARRWEQYF. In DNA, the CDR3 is TGTGCCAGCAGTTACTCGCCAGGGGCACGTCGGTGGGAGCAGTACTTC.

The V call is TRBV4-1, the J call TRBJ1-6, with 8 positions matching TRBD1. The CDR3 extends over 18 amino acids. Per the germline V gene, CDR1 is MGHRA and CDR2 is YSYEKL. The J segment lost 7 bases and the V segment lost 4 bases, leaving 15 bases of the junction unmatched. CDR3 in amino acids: CASSPQSGGAGGNSPLHF. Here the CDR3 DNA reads TGCGCCAGCAGCCCCCAGTCAGGGGGCGCGGGAGGCAATTCACCCCTCCACTTT.

CDR3 amino acids: CASSRGETNEKLFF. CDR3 coding DNA: TGTGCCAGCAGTCGGGGGGAAACTAATGAAAAACTGTTTTTT. This chain links TRBV7-9 with TRBJ1-4; D is perhaps TRBD1 (5 bases). The germline V and J ends were trimmed by 6 bases and 1 base, with 9 bases remaining between them. The CDR3 runs 14 residues. CDR1 is SEHNR and CDR2 is FQNEAQ in the germline V gene (reference sequence).

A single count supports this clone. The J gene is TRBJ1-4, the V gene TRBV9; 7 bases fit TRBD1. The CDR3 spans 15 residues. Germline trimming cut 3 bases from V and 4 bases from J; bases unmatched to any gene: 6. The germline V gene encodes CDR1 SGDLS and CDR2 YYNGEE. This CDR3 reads CASSARTGFNEKLFF. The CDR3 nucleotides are TGTGCCAGCAGCGCCCGGACAGGCTTTAATGAAAAACTGTTTTTT.

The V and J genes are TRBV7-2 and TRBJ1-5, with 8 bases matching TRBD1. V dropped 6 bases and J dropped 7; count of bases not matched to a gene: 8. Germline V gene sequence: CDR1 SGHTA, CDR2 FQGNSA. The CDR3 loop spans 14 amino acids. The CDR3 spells CASSEQGGKQPQHF. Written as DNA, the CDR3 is TGTGCCAGCAGTGAACAGGGGGGTAAACAGCCCCAGCATTTT.

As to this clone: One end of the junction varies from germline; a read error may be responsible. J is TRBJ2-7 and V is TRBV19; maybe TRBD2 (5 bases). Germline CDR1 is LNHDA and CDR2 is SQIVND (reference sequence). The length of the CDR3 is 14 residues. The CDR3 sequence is CATSLGGATYEQYF. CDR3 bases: TGTGCCACTAGTCTCGGAGGCGCCACCTACGAGCAGTACTTC.

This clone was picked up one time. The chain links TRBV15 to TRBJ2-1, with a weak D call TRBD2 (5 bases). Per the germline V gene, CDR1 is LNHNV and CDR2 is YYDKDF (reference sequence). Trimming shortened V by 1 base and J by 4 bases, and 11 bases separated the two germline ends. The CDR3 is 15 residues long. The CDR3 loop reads CATSRGTDPYNEQFF. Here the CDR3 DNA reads TGTGCCACCAGCAGAGGGACTGATCCGTACAATGAGCAGTTCTTC.

CDR3 sequence reads: CASKGAGNTIYF. The DNA of the CDR3 is TGTGCCAGCAAAGGCGCTGGAAACACCATATATTTT. V usage is TRBV2 and J usage is TRBJ1-3, with D unresolved. Trimming removed 7 bases from V and 2 bases from J, with 6 bases in between. The germline CDR1 and CDR2 sequences are SNHLY and FYNNEI. This CDR3 has 12 residues.

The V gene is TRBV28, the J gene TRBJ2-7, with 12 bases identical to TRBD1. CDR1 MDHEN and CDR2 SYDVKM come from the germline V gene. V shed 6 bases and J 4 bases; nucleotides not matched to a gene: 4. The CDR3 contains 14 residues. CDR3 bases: TGTGCCAGCAGCAGGGACAGGGGGCTGTACGAGCAGTACTTC. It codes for CASSRDRGLYEQYF.

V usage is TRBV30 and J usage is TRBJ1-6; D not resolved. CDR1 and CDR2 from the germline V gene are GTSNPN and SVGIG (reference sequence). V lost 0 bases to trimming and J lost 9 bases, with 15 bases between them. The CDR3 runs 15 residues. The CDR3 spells CAWSVLKGDGSPLHF. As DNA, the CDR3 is TGTGCCTGGAGTGTACTGAAGGGCGACGGTTCACCCCTCCACTTT. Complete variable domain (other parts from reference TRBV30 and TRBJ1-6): SQTIHQWPATLVQPVGSPLSLECTVEGTSNPNLYWYRQAAGRGLQLLFYSVGIGQISSEVPQNLSASRPQDRQFILSSKKLLLSDSGFYLCAWSVLKGDGSPLHFGNGTRLTVT.

The CDR3 protein is CASSPTRQETQYF. Here the CDR3 DNA reads TGTGCCAGCAGTCCGACCCGGCAAGAGACCCAGTACTTC. The chain uses TRBV6-5 and TRBJ2-5; D unresolved. This CDR3 is built from 13 residues. Deletions cut 5 bases from V and 2 bases from J, with 9 bases between. Germline-derived CDR1 and CDR2 are MNHEY and SVGAGI.

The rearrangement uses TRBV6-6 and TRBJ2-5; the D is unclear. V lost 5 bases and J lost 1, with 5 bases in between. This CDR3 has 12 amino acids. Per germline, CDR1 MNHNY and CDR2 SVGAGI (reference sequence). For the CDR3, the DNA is TGTGCCAGCAGTGTCACCCAAGAGACCCAGTACTTC. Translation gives CASSVTQETQYF.

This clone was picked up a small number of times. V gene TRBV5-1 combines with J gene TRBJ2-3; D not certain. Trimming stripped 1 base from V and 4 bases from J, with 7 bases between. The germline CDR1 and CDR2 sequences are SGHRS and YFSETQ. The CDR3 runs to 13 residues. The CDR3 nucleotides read TGCGCCAGCAGCTTGCTATATCCAGATACGCAGTATTTT. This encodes CASSLLYPDTQYF. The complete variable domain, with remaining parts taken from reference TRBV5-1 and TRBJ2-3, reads KAGVTQTPRYLIKTRGQQVTLSCSPISGHRSVSWYQQTPGQGLQFLFEYFSETQRNKGNFPGRFSGRQFSNSRSEMNVSTLELGDSALYLCASSLLYPDTQYFGPGTRLTVL.

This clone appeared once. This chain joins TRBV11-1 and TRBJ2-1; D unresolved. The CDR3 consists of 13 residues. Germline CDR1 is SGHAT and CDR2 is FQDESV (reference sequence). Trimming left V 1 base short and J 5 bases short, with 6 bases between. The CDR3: CASSLGRHNEQFF. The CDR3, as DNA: TGTGCCAGCAGCTTAGGGCGGCACAATGAGCAGTTCTTC. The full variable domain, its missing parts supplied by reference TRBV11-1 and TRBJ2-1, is EAEVAQSPRYKITEKSQAVAFWCDPISGHATLYWYRQILGQGPELLVQFQDESVVDDSQLPKDRFSAERLKGVDSTLKIQPAELGDSAMYLCASSLGRHNEQFFGPGTRLTVL.

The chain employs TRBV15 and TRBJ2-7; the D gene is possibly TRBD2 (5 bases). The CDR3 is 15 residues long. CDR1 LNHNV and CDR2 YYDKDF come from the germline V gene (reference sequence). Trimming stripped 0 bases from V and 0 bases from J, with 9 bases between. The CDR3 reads CATSRDLGSSYEQYF. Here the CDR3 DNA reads TGTGCCACCAGCAGAGATTTGGGGAGCTCCTACGAGCAGTACTTC.

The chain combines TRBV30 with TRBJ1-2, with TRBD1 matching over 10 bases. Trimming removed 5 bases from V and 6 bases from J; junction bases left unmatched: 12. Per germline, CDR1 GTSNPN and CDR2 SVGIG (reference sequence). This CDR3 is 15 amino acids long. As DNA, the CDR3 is TGTGCCTGGGGACAGGGGGAAAAGAACCACGATGGCTACACCTTC. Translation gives CAWGQGEKNHDGYTF.

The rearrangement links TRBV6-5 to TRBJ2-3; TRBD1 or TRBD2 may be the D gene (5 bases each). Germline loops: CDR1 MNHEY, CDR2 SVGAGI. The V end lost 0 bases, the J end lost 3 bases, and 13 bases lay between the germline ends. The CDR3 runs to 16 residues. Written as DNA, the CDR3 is TGTGCCAGCAGTTACTCGGTGGGGGATTTTACAGATACGCAGTATTTT. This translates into CASSYSVGDFTDTQYF.

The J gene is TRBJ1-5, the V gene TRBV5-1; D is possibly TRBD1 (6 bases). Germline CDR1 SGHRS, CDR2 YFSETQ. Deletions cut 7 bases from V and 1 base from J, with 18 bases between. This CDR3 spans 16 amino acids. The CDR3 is CASRARPGASNQPQHF. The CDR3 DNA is TGCGCCAGCCGGGCCCGACCAGGGGCGAGCAATCAGCCCCAGCATTTT.

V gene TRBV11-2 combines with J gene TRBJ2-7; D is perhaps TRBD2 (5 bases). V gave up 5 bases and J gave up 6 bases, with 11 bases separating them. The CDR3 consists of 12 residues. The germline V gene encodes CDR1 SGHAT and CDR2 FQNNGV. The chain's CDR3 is CASSREGGEQYF. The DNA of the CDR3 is TGTGCCAGCAGCCGCGAGGGTGGCGAGCAGTACTTC. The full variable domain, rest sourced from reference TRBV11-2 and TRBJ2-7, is EAGVAQSPRYKIIEKRQSVAFWCNPISGHATLYWYQQILGQGPKLLIQFQNNGVVDDSQLPKDRFSAERLKGVDSTLKIQPAKLEDSAVYLCASSREGGEQYFGPGTRLTVT.

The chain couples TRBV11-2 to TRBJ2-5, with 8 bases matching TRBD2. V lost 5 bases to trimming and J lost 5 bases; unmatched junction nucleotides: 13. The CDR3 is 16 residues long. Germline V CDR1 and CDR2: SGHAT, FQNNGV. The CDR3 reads CASSLVPSGLKETQYF. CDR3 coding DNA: TGTGCCAGCAGCCTCGTCCCTAGCGGGCTGAAGGAGACCCAGTACTTC.